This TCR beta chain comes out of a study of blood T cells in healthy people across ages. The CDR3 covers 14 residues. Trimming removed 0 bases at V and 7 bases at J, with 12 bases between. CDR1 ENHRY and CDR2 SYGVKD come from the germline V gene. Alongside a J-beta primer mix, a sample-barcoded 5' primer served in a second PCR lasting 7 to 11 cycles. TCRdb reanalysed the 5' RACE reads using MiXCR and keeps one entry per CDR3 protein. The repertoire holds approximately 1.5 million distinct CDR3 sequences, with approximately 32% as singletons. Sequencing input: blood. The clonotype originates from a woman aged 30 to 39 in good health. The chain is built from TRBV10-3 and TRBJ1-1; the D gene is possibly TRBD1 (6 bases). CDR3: CAISESGDTYEAFF. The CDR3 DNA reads TGTGCCATCAGTGAGTCGGGGGACACATATGAAGCTTTCTTT.